The clone carrying this T cell receptor beta chain was observed a few times. The data belong to a study of identical twins. MiXCR, run by TCRdb on the 5' RACE reads, gives a single entry per CDR3 protein. Of fewer than 900,000 distinct CDR3 sequences in the sample, over 15% were seen once. CDR3 size: 15 residues. V lost 4 bases, J lost 2 bases, and 1 base stayed unmatched. Germline CDR1 and CDR2: MNHNS and SASEGT. The same data also contributed to another study, on T cells expressing NK-cell markers.

The rearrangement links TRBV6-1 to TRBJ1-3; 11 nucleotides line up with TRBD1. The sample taken for sequencing was PBMCs. The TCR originated in a woman aged 18-29 years in good health. The CDR3 DNA is TGTGCCAGCAGTGCGGGACAGGGGGCTGGAAACACCATATATTTT. This sequence encodes CASSAGQGAGNTIYF.